This TCR beta chain emerged from a study of beta chain features in type 1 diabetes (dated by TCRdb to 2016 to 2019). Some background on the complete study: No differences in mean age, gender distribution, total cell number or subset yield were found between patients and healthy donors. Across all samples, 107,917,701 sorted cells were examined, and cell number per subset correlated strongly with RNA yield. The study compared TCRB repertoires of sorted circulating CD4+ T cell subsets between recently diagnosed type 1 diabetes patients and matched healthy donors. Naive and central memory subsets were obtained from all 28 donors, but regulatory and stem cell-like memory subsets were isolated from only 8 patients and roughly 8 healthy donors.

The High Capacity cDNA Reverse Transcription Kit was used to reverse transcribe all of the isolated RNA, meaning that expressed TCRB transcripts were what got sequenced. Deep immunoSEQ sequencing was performed on naive, central memory and regulatory T cell samples, with an average of about 3.57 million total reads per sample. Sorted cells were lysed in RLT buffer, and RNA was extracted using DNase-treated RNeasy Micro or Mini kits according to cell number. To prevent cross-contamination, each cell subset was processed individually, whereas patient and healthy donor samples were processed jointly. The immunoSEQ multiplex PCR was used to amplify TCRB sequences from cDNA, generating 87-bp fragments that spanned the CDR3 region. Amplicons were sequenced on the Illumina HiSeq platform. The authors processed their data as follows. Synthetic template baselines were used to correct PCR bias computationally, reads within Hamming distance 2 were collapsed together, and singletons that could not be merged were discarded. Reads were aligned to IMGT to assign V, D and J genes, CDR3 length, and insertions or deletions at six rearrangement sites. Within each subset, clonotype counts were normalized to sorted cell number, and only after that were true diversity and Gini coefficients computed with the tcR R package. The overlap coefficient, calculated on TCRB nucleotide sequences, was used to measure repertoire sharing. As a proxy for the pre-selection repertoire, out-of-frame TCRB sequences from naive cells were analyzed. Not all clones reach the TCRdb copy of this immuneACCESS table, which keeps in-frame sequences only. Checked studies attribute under half of the gap to unresolved V genes and leave the rest unexplained. That table gives V, J and clone size, and the DNA gave D and trimming. This sample lists about 930,000 clones; roughly 15% were detected once. Jointly, the top ten make up 0.023% of the sample.

Summary of the overall study and its limitations: Because small numbers of individuals were included in the HLA sub-analyses, any influence of HLA type on TCRB rearrangement was left unresolved. A moderate but significant shortening of TCRB CDR3 length was observed in type 1 diabetes patients in all four CD4+ subsets. At VDJ recombination sites, patients with type 1 diabetes made fewer insertions and deleted more nucleotides, a pattern implying thymic rearrangement abnormalities. Because cDNA rather than genomic DNA was sequenced, highly expressing activated cells could have been over-represented, although no difference in activation and CD3 levels was found between groups. Naive, central memory and regulatory TCRB repertoires appeared to be more alike among patients than among healthy donors. PCR might favor shorter templates, but patient and control samples were amplified and corrected together, so any skew would affect both groups equally.

A word on this clone: Its antigen remains undetermined. No per-base quality is available; no much larger clone lies one base away.

The junction shows trimming of 3 bases on V and 11 bases on J, plus 10 bases between the germline ends. The CDR3 runs 12 residues from the cysteine to the phenylalanine. The kept DNA is CDR3 alone, 36 bases in frame from the first base. CDR1 SNHLY and CDR2 FYNNEI are derived from the germline V gene. A single peripheral blood draw of about 116 mL on average was collected from each donor into heparinised tubes. A BD FACSAria II and a panel including CD45RO, CCR7, CD25, CD127, CD95 and CD27 were used to sort naive, central memory, regulatory and stem cell-like memory CD4+ T cells. All sorted populations exceeded 98% purity. PBMCs were separated immediately by Lymphoprep density gradient centrifugation and were stained directly, without being cultured. Samples were stained and sorted in pairs, with one healthy donor and one patient per experiment, so that batch effects were minimized.

This clonotype was sampled from a woman aged 18-30 years in good health. The sequencing input was naive CD4+ T cells from blood. The cell subset or site label corresponds to: true naive CD4+ T cells. Here the chain combines TRBV2 and TRBJ2-2, with TRBD1 tentatively as D gene (5 bases match). CDR3 sequence: CASSEGPAELFF. The nucleotide sequence is TGTGCCAGCAGTGAGGGGCCGGCTGAGCTGTTTTTT.